This TCR beta chain stems from a study of cytomegalovirus exposure and HLA in healthy donors. The study, taken as a whole, reports: Analyzed later, association rates of TCRs varied across HLA loci, with DRB1 most and HLA-C fewest.

It was with 60 Vbeta and 13 Jbeta primers that the PCR ran. TCRdb's table, derived via immunoSEQ multiplex PCR, lists solely in-frame clones and lacks some. The sample carries 43,000 or so clones, around 77% recorded once. The V end lost 4 bases, the J end lost 12 bases, and 8 bases lay between the germline ends. This CDR3 has 10 residues. Germline CDR1 WSHSY, CDR2 SAAADI. In the case of this clone: Antigen unknown.

The origin of this receptor is a man aged 25 to 40 in good health and CMV-seronegative. This chain joins TRBV10-2 and TRBJ2-3; no clear D gene. Sample: PBMCs. CDR3 DNA: TGCGCCAGCAGTGCCCCCCTTCAGTATTTT. The encoded protein is CASSAPLQYF.